These 21 T cell receptor beta chains originate from one sample sequenced in a study of cytotoxic CD8 clonotypes in ibrutinib-treated CLL listed by TCRdb under 2021. The receptor library was made with the immunoSEQ multiplex PCR assay. This is the immuneACCESS table as TCRdb keeps it, with only in-frame sequences that have V and J called. A part of the clones is gone; compared with another copy, unresolved V genes explain less than half, and the rest is unexplained. The sample table holds 50,000 to 75,000 clones, of which roughly 70% were seen once. The biggest ten clones account for 43% of the sample. Sample time point, as interpreted from the label and publication: eleven to twelve months on ibrutinib. Specimen: PBMCs, collected after 12 months of ibrutinib treatment. These receptor sequences come from a human donor with chronic lymphocytic leukemia.

CDR3 residues: CASSRTSGRGSYNEQFF. DNA of the CDR3: TGTGCCAGCAGCCGGACTAGCGGGAGAGGTAGCTACAATGAGCAGTTCTTC. The J gene is TRBJ2-1, the V gene TRBV11-3; 13 bases match TRBD2. The CDR3 is 17 residues long. After removal of 5 bases from V and 3 bases from J, the junction contained 7 bases not matched to a gene. Germline-derived CDR1 and CDR2 are SGHNT and YENEEA.

This chain uses TRBV18 with TRBJ1-2; D is unclear. The CDR3 length is 13 residues. The V end lost 3 bases, the J end lost 3 bases, and 8 bases lay between the germline ends. Germline lookup yields CDR1 KGHSH and CDR2 LQKENI. CDR3 in amino acids: CASSPSRDYGYTF. The CDR3, as DNA: TGTGCCAGCTCACCGAGCCGAGACTATGGCTACACCTTC.

This clone was counted between two and nine times. This chain uses TRBV5-6 with TRBJ2-3, with TRBD2 matching over 11 bases. The CDR3 length is 15 residues. Germline V gene sequence: CDR1 SGHDT, CDR2 YYEEEE. The J segment lost 5 bases and the V segment lost 2 bases, leaving 4 bases of the junction unmatched. The CDR3 DNA reads as TGTGCCAGCAGCTTACTAGCGGGAGATCGAGATACGCAGTATTTT. It is translated as CASSLLAGDRDTQYF.

CDR3 residues: CASRRGGASYNEQFF. CDR3 nucleotide sequence: TGTGCCAGCAGGAGGGGGGGGGCGAGTTACAATGAGCAGTTCTTC. The J gene is TRBJ2-1, the V gene TRBV2, with D possibly TRBD2 on 7 matching bases. The CDR3 spans 15 residues. The germline gives CDR1 SNHLY, CDR2 FYNNEI. Trimming took 6 bases from V and 4 from J, leaving 16 bases between them.

This sequence joins TRBV30 and TRBJ1-1; TRBD1 is a possible D gene (5 bases). The CDR3 length is 12 residues. Germline CDR1 and CDR2: GTSNPN and SVGIG (reference sequence). V was trimmed by 4 bases and J by 1 base, leaving 7 bases between them. DNA of the CDR3: TGTGCCTGGATGGGGGGGAACACTGAAGCTTTCTTT. Amino acid sequence: CAWMGGNTEAFF.

The V gene is TRBV2, the J gene TRBJ1-4; D unresolved. V lost 8 bases and J lost 6, with 16 bases in between. CDR1 is SNHLY and CDR2 is FYNNEI in the germline V gene. The CDR3 length is 14 residues. The CDR3 spells CASARRKADEKLFF. CDR3 nucleotides: TGTGCCAGCGCCCGACGCAAAGCGGATGAAAAACTGTTTTTT.

This chain connects TRBV7-9 to TRBJ1-4; 8 nucleotides agree with TRBD1. Germline values: CDR1 SEHNR, CDR2 FQNEAQ (reference sequence). Trimming cost V 1 base and J 6 bases; bases outside gene matches: 7. CDR3 length: 16 residues. The CDR3, as DNA: TGTGCCAGCAGCTTAGGCGACAGGGGAAAGTATGAAAAACTGTTTTTT. Protein product: CASSLGDRGKYEKLFF.

The count of this clone is one. The chain combines TRBV9 with TRBJ2-7, with TRBD1 matching 9 bases. The V and J ends lost 4 bases and 3 bases, in that order; junction bases with no gene match: 5. The CDR3 extends over 14 amino acids. CDR1 and CDR2 (germline): SGDLS, YYNGEE. The DNA of the CDR3 is TGTGCCAGCAGCCCACGGGACAGGGACTACGAGCAGTACTTC. Residues: CASSPRDRDYEQYF.

This chain uses TRBV7-2 with TRBJ2-7; 16 nucleotides agree with TRBD2. CDR1 is SGHTA, CDR2 FQGNSA, per germline. This CDR3 has 17 residues. Trimming at V came to 1 base and at J to 7 bases, leaving 7 bases not matched to a gene. DNA for the CDR3: TGTGCCAGCAGCTTAGTGGGGACTAGCGGGAGGGCGCGAGAGCAGTACTTC. Encoded protein: CASSLVGTSGRAREQYF.

The rearrangement joins TRBV6-1 to TRBJ1-2; 10 bases agree with TRBD1. CDR3 size: 15 residues. The trim removed 5 bases at V and 4 bases at J, leaving 7 bases unmatched. Germline V gene data show CDR1 as MNHNS and CDR2 as SASEGT. This chain's CDR3 is CASSRSGQGIYGYTF. The CDR3 region has the DNA TGTGCCAGCAGTAGATCGGGACAGGGGATCTATGGCTACACCTTC.

The genes are TRBV11-1 and TRBJ2-3; D unresolved. The CDR3 is 14 residues long. The ends were cut back, 6 bases at V and 4 bases at J, with 14 bases in the middle. CDR1 SGHAT and CDR2 FQDESV come from the germline V gene (reference sequence). The CDR3 DNA sequence: TGTGCCAGCAGGAGTACGCGAGGCGCAGATACGCAGTATTTT. It encodes CASRSTRGADTQYF.

The chain employs TRBV9 and TRBJ2-7; D call uncertain. Germline CDR1 reads SGDLS; CDR2 reads YYNGEE. This CDR3 is 12 amino acids long. Trimming pared 3 bases from V and 0 bases from J, leaving 4 bases between. CDR3 DNA sequence: TGTGCCAGCAGCGGGGGCTCCTACGAGCAGTACTTC. Translated: CASSGGSYEQYF.

The chain employs TRBV16 and TRBJ2-1; 11 bases line up with TRBD2. Per the germline V gene, CDR1 is KGHSY and CDR2 is FQNENV. The CDR3 totals 15 residues. The V segment lost 2 bases and the J segment 6 bases; nucleotides outside the gene matches: 3. For the CDR3, the DNA is TGTGCCAGCAGCCAAGCGGGACTAGCGGCCAATGAGCAGTTCTTC. Its translation is CASSQAGLAANEQFF.

The chain is built from TRBV19 and TRBJ1-5, with unresolved D. Germline V gene data show CDR1 as LNHDA and CDR2 as SQIVND (reference sequence). The CDR3 is 15 amino acids. Deletions cut 1 base from V and 0 bases from J, with 7 bases between. The CDR3 bases are TGTGCCAGTAGTATAGGCCCTTATAGCAATCAGCCCCAGCATTTT. As protein: CASSIGPYSNQPQHF.

The chain is built from TRBV14 and TRBJ1-4; D might be TRBD1 (5 bases). The CDR3 spans 15 residues. CDR1 is SGHDN and CDR2 is FVKESK in the germline V gene. Trimming cost V 3 bases and J 4 bases, with 12 bases left between them. As DNA, the CDR3 is TGTGCCAGCAGCCATTTGGGACCGCTTAATGAAAAACTGTTTTTT. This gives the protein CASSHLGPLNEKLFF.

In this sample, this clone turned up a few times. The V gene is TRBV9, the J gene TRBJ2-7; 9 bases are shared with TRBD2. Unmatched junction bases numbered 8, after V lost 4 bases and J lost 3 bases. CDR1 is SGDLS, CDR2 YYNGEE, per germline. The CDR3 covers 15 residues. The chain's CDR3 is CASSPGGGRDYEQYF. CDR3 sequence (DNA): TGTGCCAGCAGCCCCGGGGGCGGGAGGGACTACGAGCAGTACTTC.

CDR3 bases: TGTGCCAGCAGTTTATATGGGACAGGGATCTACAATGAGCAGTTCTTC. It specifies CASSLYGTGIYNEQFF. The V and J genes are TRBV28 and TRBJ2-1; 9 bases are shared with TRBD1. Unmatched junction bases numbered 4, after V lost 1 base and J lost 3 bases. Germline V lookup: CDR1 MDHEN, CDR2 SYDVKM. The CDR3 consists of 16 residues.

This clone has just one count. In nucleotides, the CDR3 is TGTGCCAGCAGTTCATCCTACAGTGACAGGGGACTCTACGAGCAGTACTTC. Protein sequence: CASSSSYSDRGLYEQYF. V gene TRBV28 combines with J gene TRBJ2-7, with 8 bases identical to TRBD1. V lost 4 bases to trimming and J lost 3 bases; unmatched junction nucleotides: 14. CDR3 length: 17 amino acids. Germline V gene sequence: CDR1 MDHEN, CDR2 SYDVKM.

This chain uses TRBV6-1 with TRBJ1-5; D is uncertain. The CDR3 length is 17 residues. In germline, CDR1 is MNHNS, CDR2 SASEGT. V shed 0 bases and J shed 0 bases, with 12 bases lying between them. The chain's CDR3 is CASSEAHHTSSNQPQHF. The CDR3, as DNA: TGTGCCAGCAGTGAAGCGCATCACACGAGTAGCAATCAGCCCCAGCATTTT.

V usage is TRBV9 and J usage is TRBJ2-1, with 11 bases matching TRBD2. V lost 3 bases and J lost 6; bases outside the gene matches: 14. From germline, CDR1 is SGDLS and CDR2 YYNGEE. CDR3 size: 18 residues. CDR3 protein: CASSAPRTSGSMGNEQFF. CDR3 DNA: TGTGCCAGCAGCGCCCCCCGCACTAGCGGGAGTATGGGCAATGAGCAGTTCTTC.

The rearrangement uses TRBV5-5 and TRBJ2-1; perhaps TRBD2 as D (6 bases). Germline V CDR1 and CDR2: SGHKS, YYEKEE (reference sequence). V lost 4 bases, J lost 0 bases, and 11 bases lay in between. The CDR3 length is 15 residues. The CDR3 sequence: CASSAEEGSYNEQFF. CDR3 DNA sequence: TGTGCCAGCAGCGCGGAGGAGGGCTCCTACAATGAGCAGTTCTTC.